The source of this T cell receptor (beta chain) is a study of blood T cells in healthy people across ages (dated by TCRdb to the mid-2010s). Study-level background: In model experiments, roughly one uniquely barcoded TCR beta cDNA molecule per two T cells was captured by template switching. The donors were divided into four age groups: young (average around 15 years), middle-aged (about 40), aged (approximately 62) and long-lived (more than 75). To avoid experimental bias, donors of different ages were randomly spread across the sequencing lanes. Using deep sequencing normalized with unique cDNA molecular identifiers, the study measured how TCR beta repertoire diversity changes with age. Two additional independent replicas of 1 million unique cDNA reads from the same blood draw were analyzed for two donors (one aged 18 to 30 and one aged 80 or older).

Deletion took 3 bases off V and 9 bases off J, with a span of 16 bases between the germline ends. According to the germline V gene, CDR1 reads SGHRS and CDR2 reads YFSETQ. Its CDR3 holds 14 amino acids, cysteine through phenylalanine. The read is trimmed to its CDR3 DNA, 42 bases read in frame from base 1. The study at large found these results: The CMV infection status of donors was not known, potentially confounding age-related changes in expanded clonotypes. Since profiling was done on bulk unsorted PBMCs, naive and antigen-experienced compartments could not be conclusively compared. Compared with the aged group, the long-lived group had more naive CD4+ T cells, fewer expanded clones and increased TCR diversity, suggesting age selection. Observed TCR beta diversity per million T cells fell roughly linearly with age, and a significant reduction was already apparent by age roughly 40. Estimates of total diversity based on one million sequenced T cells were regarded as lower bounds and as underestimates. The percentage of naive T cells measured by flow cytometry correlated strongly with observed TCR beta diversity.

The 39 donors, aged about 6 to 95 years, were systemically healthy Caucasian individuals from Russia. Each donor gave 9 to 10 milliliters of peripheral blood, collected into EDTA-treated Vacutainer tubes. Ficoll-Paque density-gradient centrifugation was used to isolate PBMCs, with at least 7 million obtained per sample. Total RNA was extracted from PBMCs with Trizol reagent, with at least 6 micrograms obtained per sample. Naive CD45RAhigh/CD27high T cell percentages were measured by flow cytometry on a PBMC aliquot from every donor. The library was produced with 5' RACE. TCRdb shows the sequencer as Illumina HiSeq 2500. A second about 7 to 12 cycle PCR used a sample-barcoded 5' primer and a J-beta primer mix. A template-switch 5' adaptor carrying 12 random nucleotides introduced a unique molecular identifier onto each TCR beta cDNA molecule. At least 2.5 million CDR3-containing paired-end reads were obtained from each sample. First-strand cDNA was synthesized from all RNA with the Mint cDNA synthesis kit, primed by a TRBC-specific oligonucleotide. After uracil-DNA glycosylase treatment, a first 18-cycle PCR used universal primers M1SS and BC2_uni_R on all cDNA. The paper's data handling went like this. Each sample was normalized by randomly selecting 1 million high-quality reads, each carrying a distinct molecular identifier. Reads with shared molecular identifiers were discarded instead of being binned into consensus sequences. MiTCR, with a Q25 quality threshold and the strictest error-elimination algorithm, was used for CDR3 identification, clonotype clustering and error correction. Lower-bound total TCR beta diversity was estimated with a nonparametric unseen species model using Euler transformation. TCRdb trimmed the raw reads at Q25, called clones with MiXCR and kept productive beta chains. Entries are consolidated by CDR3 protein sequence, retaining the most common genes and DNA. The V and J calls and clone size come from TCRdb's table, not from the authors' own analysis. This sample has 1,100,000 or so distinct CDR3 sequences in its table, and 35% to 50% of those were observed once. Around 18% of the sample goes to the ten largest clones.

This clonotype occurred a few times. Its antigen target is currently unknown. Nothing much larger sits one base from this clone, and base qualities are not available. The sequence is built from TRBV5-1 and TRBJ1-5; tentative D gene TRBD1, with 6 bases matching. The sequenced sample was blood. This clonotype originated in a woman aged 60 to 75 in good health. DNA sequence: TGCGCCAGCAGCTATGAGGGGGGCCTATCGCCCCAGCATTTT. Its product reads: CASSYEGGLSPQHF.